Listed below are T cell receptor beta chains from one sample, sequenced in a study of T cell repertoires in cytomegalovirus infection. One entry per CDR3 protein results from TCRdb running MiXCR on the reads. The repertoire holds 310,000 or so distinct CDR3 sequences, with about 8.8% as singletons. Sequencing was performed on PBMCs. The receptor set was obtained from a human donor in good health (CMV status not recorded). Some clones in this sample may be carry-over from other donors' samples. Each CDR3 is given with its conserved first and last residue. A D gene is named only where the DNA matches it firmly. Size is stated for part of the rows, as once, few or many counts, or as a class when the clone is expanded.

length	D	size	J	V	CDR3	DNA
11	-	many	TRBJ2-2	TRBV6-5	CASSYLGELFF	TGTGCCAGCAGTTACCTGGGGGAGCTGTTTTTT
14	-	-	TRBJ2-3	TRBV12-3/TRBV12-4	CASSLGLTSDTQYF	TGTGCCAGCAGTTTAGGACTGACATCAGATACGCAGTATTTT
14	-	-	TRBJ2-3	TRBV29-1	CSVVNSPNTDTQYF	TGCAGCGTTGTAAACTCCCCTAACACAGATACGCAGTATTTT
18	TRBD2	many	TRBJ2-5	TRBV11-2	CASSFLRDYQRDQETQYF	TGTGCCAGCAGCTTCCTCCGGGACTACCAGAGGGACCAAGAGACCCAGTACTTC
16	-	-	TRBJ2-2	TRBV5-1	CASSGPGQGPTGELFF	TGCGCCAGCAGCGGACCGGGCCAGGGTCCCACCGGGGAGCTGTTTTTT
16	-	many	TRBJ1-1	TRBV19	CASSMRAGPGGTEAFF	TGTGCCAGTAGTATGAGGGCAGGGCCCGGCGGGACTGAAGCTTTCTTT
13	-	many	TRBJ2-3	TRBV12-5	CASGLVLSDTQYF	TGTGCTAGTGGTTTGGTCCTTTCGGATACGCAGTATTTT
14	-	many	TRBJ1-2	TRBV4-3	CASSQLGRNYGYTF	TGCGCCAGCAGCCAATTGGGACGCAACTATGGCTACACCTTC
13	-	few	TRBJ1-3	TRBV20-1	CSVQDSLGNTIYF	TGCAGTGTCCAAGACAGTTTAGGAAACACCATATATTTT
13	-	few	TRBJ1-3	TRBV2	CASSVRAGNTIYF	TGTGCCAGCAGTGTCCGGGCGGGAAACACCATATATTTT
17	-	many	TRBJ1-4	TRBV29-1	CSVEDTAGEGLREKLFF	TGCAGCGTTGAAGATACGGCAGGGGAAGGTCTTAGGGAAAAACTGTTTTTT
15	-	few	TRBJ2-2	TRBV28	CASSTGGVRTGELFF	TGTGCCAGCAGTACCGGTGGGGTCCGCACCGGGGAGCTGTTTTTT
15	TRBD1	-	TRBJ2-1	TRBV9	CASSTRRGLDNEQFF	TGTGCCAGCAGCACCCGCAGGGGGTTGGACAATGAGCAGTTCTTC
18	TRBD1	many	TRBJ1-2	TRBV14	CASSQGQRPHLLNYGYTF	TGTGCCAGCAGCCAGGGACAGCGTCCACACTTGTTGAACTATGGCTACACCTTC
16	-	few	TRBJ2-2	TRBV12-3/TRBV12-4	CASSLDRLTNTGELFF	TGTGCCAGCAGTTTAGACCGCCTAACGAACACCGGGGAGCTGTTTTTT
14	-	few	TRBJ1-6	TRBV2	CASTKARNNSPLHF	TGTGCCAGCACCAAGGCCAGAAATAATTCACCCCTCCACTTT
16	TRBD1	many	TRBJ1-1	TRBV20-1	CSARGPQGQARTEAFF	TGCAGTGCTAGAGGCCCCCAGGGACAGGCGCGCACTGAAGCTTTCTTT
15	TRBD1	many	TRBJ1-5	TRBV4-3	CASSQERGRVWPQHF	TGCGCCAGCAGCCAGGAGAGGGGGCGAGTATGGCCCCAGCATTTT
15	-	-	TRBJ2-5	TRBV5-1	CASSPAGSTGETQYF	TGCGCCAGCAGCCCGGCGGGATCCACGGGAGAGACCCAGTACTTC
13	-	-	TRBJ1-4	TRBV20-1	CSAKQGPGEKLFF	TGCAGTGCGAAACAGGGACCGGGTGAAAAACTGTTTTTT
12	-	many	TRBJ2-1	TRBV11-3	CASSSVGNEQFF	TGTGCCAGCAGCTCCGTGGGCAATGAGCAGTTCTTC
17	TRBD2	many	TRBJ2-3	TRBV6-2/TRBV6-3	CASSSRTLAGRTDTQYF	TGTGCCAGCAGCTCCCGCACCTTAGCGGGACGCACAGATACGCAGTATTTT
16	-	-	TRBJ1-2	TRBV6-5	CASSYSPTRAGYGYTF	TGTGCCAGCAGTTACTCCCCGACCAGGGCGGGCTATGGCTACACCTTC
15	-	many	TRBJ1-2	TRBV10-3	CAISVADKTNYGYTF	TGTGCCATCAGTGTGGCAGACAAGACTAACTATGGCTACACCTTC
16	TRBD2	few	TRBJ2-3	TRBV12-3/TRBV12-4	CASSFGGLAGAYTQYF	TGTGCCAGCAGTTTCGGGGGACTAGCGGGGGCGTATACGCAGTATTTT
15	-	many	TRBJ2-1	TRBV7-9	CAGEGAGHSYNEQFF	TGTGCCGGTGAGGGTGCGGGGCACTCCTACAATGAGCAGTTCTTC
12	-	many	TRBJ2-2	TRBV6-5	CASNQKTGELFF	TGTGCCAGCAACCAGAAGACCGGGGAGCTGTTTTTT
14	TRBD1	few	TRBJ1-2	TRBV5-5	CATRLEQGSAGYTF	TGTGCCACAAGACTTGAACAGGGGAGCGCTGGCTACACCTTC
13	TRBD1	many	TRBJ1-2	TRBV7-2	CASSSTGGDGYTF	TGTGCCAGCAGCTCCACAGGGGGCGATGGCTACACCTTC
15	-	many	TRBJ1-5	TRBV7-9	CASSPFGQNNQPQHF	TGTGCCAGCAGCCCGTTCGGACAGAACAATCAGCCCCAGCATTTT
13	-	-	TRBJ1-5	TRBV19	CAIARGVNQPQHF	TGTGCCATAGCGAGAGGGGTAAATCAGCCCCAGCATTTT
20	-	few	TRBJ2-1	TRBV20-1	CSARVVIGQGPFLSYNEQFF	TGCAGTGCTAGAGTGGTAATAGGGCAGGGCCCGTTTCTCTCCTACAATGAGCAGTTCTTC
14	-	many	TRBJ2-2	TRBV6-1	CASSRGSGTGELFF	TGTGCCAGCAGCCGAGGGTCCGGCACCGGGGAGCTGTTTTTT
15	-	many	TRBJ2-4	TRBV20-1	CSARSRNQAKNIQYF	TGCAGTGCTAGGAGCCGGAACCAAGCCAAAAACATTCAGTACTTC
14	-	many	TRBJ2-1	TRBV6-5	CASSYDALRSEQFF	TGTGCCAGCAGTTACGACGCCCTCCGCAGTGAGCAGTTCTTC
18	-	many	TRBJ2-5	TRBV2	CASRGPGTPTSTQETQYF	TGTGCCAGCAGGGGACCCGGCACTCCAACCTCCACCCAAGAGACCCAGTACTTC
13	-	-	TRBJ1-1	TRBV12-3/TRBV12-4	CASSQTSQTEAFF	TGTGCCAGCAGTCAGACAAGTCAGACTGAAGCTTTCTTT
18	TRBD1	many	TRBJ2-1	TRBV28	CASSSQGVRGYAYNEQFF	TGTGCCAGCAGTTCCCAGGGGGTTCGGGGATATGCCTACAATGAGCAGTTCTTC
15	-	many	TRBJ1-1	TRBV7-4	CASPFTWRMNTEAFF	TGTGCCAGCCCGTTTACCTGGCGGATGAACACTGAAGCTTTCTTT
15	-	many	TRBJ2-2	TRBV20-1	CSAKSGRRDTGELFF	TGCAGTGCTAAATCGGGCAGGCGGGACACCGGGGAGCTGTTTTTT
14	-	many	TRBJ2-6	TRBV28	CASRPVSGANVLTF	TGTGCCAGCAGGCCCGTATCTGGGGCCAACGTCCTGACTTTC
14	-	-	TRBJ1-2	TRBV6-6	CASSYSYGARGYTF	TGTGCCAGCAGTTACTCATATGGCGCGCGAGGCTACACCTTC